This T cell receptor beta chain was obtained from a study of T cell clonality in common variable immunodeficiency. Study results and limitations: T cell subpopulation sequencing would be needed to explain CVID clonality. In common variable immunodeficiency, TCR beta chains reportedly carried fewer deletions and N-nucleotide insertions.

A word on this clone: The antigen remains unidentified. Read coverage stops 3 residues before the CDR3 terminus; the germline J gene supplies the remainder.

This CDR3 comprises 11 residues. V gave up 3 bases and J gave up 6 bases, with 9 bases separating them. Germline-derived CDR1 and CDR2 are DFQATT and SNEGSKA (reference sequence). The method was immunoSEQ multiplex PCR; TCRdb's version includes in-frame clones alone and lacks a portion of them. The sample holds roughly 25,000 clones, and no clone turns up only once. CVID meant reduced serum IgG, IgA and/or IgM plus specific antibody deficiency. Blood samples were heparinized, roughly 5 to 9 ml per donor. Sequencing used peripheral blood mononuclear cells. The sequence was obtained from a human donor with common variable immunodeficiency. The chain couples TRBV20-1 to TRBJ2-7; possible D gene TRBD1, 6 bases. CDR3 DNA (partial): TGCAGTGCTAGTCTGGGGGCCGAG. It yields the protein CSASLGAE. The whole CDR3 sequence reads CSASLGAEQYF.